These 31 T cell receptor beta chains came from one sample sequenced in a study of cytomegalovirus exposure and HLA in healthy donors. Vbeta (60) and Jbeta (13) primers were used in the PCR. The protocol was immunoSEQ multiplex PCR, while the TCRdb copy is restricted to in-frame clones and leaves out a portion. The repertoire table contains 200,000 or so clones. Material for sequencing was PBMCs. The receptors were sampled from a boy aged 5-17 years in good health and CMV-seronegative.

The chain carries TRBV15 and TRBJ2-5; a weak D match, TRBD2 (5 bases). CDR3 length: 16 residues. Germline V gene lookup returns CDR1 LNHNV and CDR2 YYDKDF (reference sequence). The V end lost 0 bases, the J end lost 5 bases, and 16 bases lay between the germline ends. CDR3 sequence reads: CATSRDRLSGYETQYF. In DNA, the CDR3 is TGTGCCACCAGCAGAGACCGGTTGTCGGGATACGAGACCCAGTACTTC. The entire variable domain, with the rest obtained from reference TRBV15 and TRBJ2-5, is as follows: DAMVIQNPRYQVTQFGKPVTLSCSQTLNHNVMYWYQQKSSQAPKLLFHYYDKDFNNEADTPDNFQSRRPNTSFCFLDIRSPGLGDTAMYLCATSRDRLSGYETQYFGPGTRLLVL.

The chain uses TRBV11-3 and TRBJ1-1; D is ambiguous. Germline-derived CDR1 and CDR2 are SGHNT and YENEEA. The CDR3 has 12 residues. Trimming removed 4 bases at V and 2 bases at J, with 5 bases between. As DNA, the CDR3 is TGTGCCAGCAGCTCCACAAACACTGAAGCTTTCTTT. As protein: CASSSTNTEAFF.

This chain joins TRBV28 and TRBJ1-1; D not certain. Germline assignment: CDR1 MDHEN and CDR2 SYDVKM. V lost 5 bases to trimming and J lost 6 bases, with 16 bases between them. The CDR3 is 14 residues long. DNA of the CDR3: TGTGCCAGCAGTACCCACTCCGGGTCGGCTGAAGCTTTCTTT. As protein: CASSTHSGSAEAFF.

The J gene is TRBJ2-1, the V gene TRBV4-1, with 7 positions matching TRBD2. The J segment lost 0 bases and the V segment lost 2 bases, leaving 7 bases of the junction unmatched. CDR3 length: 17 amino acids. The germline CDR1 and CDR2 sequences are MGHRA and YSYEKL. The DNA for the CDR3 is TGCGCCAGCAGCCAACCCGTAGCGGGTCTCTCCTACAATGAGCAGTTCTTC. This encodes CASSQPVAGLSYNEQFF.

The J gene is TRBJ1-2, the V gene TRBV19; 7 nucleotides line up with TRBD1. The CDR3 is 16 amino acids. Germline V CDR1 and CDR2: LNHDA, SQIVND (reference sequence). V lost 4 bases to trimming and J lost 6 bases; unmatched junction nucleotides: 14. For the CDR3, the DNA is TGTGCCAGTAGTACCGACGCCTCAGGGGGAGGAGATGGCTACACCTTC. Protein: CASSTDASGGGDGYTF.

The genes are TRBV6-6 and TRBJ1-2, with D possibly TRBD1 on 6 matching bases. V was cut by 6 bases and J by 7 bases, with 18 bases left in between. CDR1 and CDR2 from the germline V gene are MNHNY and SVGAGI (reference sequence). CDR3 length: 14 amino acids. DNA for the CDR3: TGTGCCAGCAGGCTCCCGACAGGCGGTCTTGGCTACACCTTC. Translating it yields CASRLPTGGLGYTF.

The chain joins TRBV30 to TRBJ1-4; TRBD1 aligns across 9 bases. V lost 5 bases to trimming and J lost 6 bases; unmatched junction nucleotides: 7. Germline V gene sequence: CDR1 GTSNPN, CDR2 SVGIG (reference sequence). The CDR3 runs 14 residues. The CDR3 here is CAWFSQGADEKLFF. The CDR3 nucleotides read TGTGCCTGGTTCTCACAGGGGGCTGATGAAAAACTGTTTTTT.

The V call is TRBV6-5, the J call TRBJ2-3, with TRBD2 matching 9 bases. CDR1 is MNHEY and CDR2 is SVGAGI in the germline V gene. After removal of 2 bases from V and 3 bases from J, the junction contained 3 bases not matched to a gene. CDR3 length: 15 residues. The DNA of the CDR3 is TGTGCCAGCAGTTACCGGCGGGGGGGGACAGATACGCAGTATTTT. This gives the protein CASSYRRGGTDTQYF.

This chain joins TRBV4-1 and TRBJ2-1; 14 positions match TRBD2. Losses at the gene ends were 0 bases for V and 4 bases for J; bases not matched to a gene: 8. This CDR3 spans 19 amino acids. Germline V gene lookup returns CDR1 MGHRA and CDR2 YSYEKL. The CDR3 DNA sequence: TGCGCCAGCAGCCAAGATGTGACTAGCGGGGGGGCCGGGTACAATGAGCAGTTCTTC. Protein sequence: CASSQDVTSGGAGYNEQFF.

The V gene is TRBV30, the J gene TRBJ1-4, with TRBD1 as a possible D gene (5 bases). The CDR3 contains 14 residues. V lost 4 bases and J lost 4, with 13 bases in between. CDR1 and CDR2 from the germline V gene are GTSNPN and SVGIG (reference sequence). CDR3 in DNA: TGTGCCTGGAAAAGGGGCCCTGGTAATGAAAAACTGTTTTTT. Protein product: CAWKRGPGNEKLFF.

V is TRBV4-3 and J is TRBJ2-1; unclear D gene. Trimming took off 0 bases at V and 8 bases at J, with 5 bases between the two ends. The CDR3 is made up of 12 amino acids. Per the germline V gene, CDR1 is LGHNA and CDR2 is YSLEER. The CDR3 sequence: CASSQELDEQFF. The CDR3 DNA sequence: TGCGCCAGCAGCCAAGAACTGGATGAGCAGTTCTTC.

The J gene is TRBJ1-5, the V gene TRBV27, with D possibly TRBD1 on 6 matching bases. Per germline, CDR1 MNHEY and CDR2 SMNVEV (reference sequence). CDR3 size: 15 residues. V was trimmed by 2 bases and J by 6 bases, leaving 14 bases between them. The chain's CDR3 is CASSLGGRGTQPQHF. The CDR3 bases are TGTGCCAGCAGTTTAGGGGGCCGTGGCACTCAGCCCCAGCATTTT.

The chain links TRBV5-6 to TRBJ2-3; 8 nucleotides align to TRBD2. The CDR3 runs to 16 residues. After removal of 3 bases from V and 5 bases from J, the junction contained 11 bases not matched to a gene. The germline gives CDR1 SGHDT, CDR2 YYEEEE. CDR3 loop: CASSSTTSRGEDTQYF. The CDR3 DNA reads TGTGCCAGCAGCTCCACGACTTCGCGGGGGGAAGATACGCAGTATTTT.

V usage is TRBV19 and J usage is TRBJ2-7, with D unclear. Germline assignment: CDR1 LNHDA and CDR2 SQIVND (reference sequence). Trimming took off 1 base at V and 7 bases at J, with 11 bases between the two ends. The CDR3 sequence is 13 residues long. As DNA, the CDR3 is TGTGCCAGTAGTATAGCCAGCGCTGGGGAGCAGTACTTC. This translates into CASSIASAGEQYF.

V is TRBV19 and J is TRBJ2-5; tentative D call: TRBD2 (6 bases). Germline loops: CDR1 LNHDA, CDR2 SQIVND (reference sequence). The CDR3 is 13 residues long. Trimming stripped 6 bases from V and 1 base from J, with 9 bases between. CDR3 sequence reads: CASSGRGQETQYF. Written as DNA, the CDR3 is TGTGCCAGTAGCGGGCGGGGCCAAGAGACCCAGTACTTC.

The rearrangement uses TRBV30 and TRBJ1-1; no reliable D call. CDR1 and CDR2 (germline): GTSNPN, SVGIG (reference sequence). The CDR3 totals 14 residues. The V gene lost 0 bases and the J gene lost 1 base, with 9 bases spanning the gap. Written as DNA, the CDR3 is TGTGCCTGGAGTGTGGTACTCGGGAACACTGAAGCTTTCTTT. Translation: CAWSVVLGNTEAFF.

The DNA for the CDR3 is TGTGCCAGCAGCTCGACAGGGTATGCCTACGAGCAGTACTTC. Translating it yields CASSSTGYAYEQYF. The chain links TRBV11-2 to TRBJ2-7, with TRBD1 identical over 7 bases. The CDR3 length is 14 residues. V gave up 4 bases and J gave up 2 bases; unmatched junction bases: 5. The germline V gene has CDR1 SGHAT and CDR2 FQNNGV. Variable domain in full (rest from reference TRBV11-2 and TRBJ2-7): EAGVAQSPRYKIIEKRQSVAFWCNPISGHATLYWYQQILGQGPKLLIQFQNNGVVDDSQLPKDRFSAERLKGVDSTLKIQPAKLEDSAVYLCASSSTGYAYEQYFGPGTRLTVT.

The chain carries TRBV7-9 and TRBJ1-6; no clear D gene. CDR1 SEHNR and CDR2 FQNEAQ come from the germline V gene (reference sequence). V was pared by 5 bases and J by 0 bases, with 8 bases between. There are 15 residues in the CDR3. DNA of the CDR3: TGTGCCAGCAGCCGGTCGAGCTCCTATAATTCACCCCTCCACTTT. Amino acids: CASSRSSSYNSPLHF.

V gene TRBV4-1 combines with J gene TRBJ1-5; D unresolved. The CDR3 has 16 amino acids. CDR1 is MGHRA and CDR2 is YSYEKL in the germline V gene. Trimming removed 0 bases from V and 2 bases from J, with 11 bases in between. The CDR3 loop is CASSQDIETGNQPQHF. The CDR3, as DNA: TGCGCCAGCAGCCAAGATATCGAAACTGGCAATCAGCCCCAGCATTTT.

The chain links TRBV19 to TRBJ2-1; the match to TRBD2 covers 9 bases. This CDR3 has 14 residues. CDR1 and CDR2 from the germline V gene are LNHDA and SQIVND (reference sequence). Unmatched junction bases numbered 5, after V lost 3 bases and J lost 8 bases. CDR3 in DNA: TGTGCCAGTAGTATCATGCGGGGGGGCGATGAGCAGTTCTTC. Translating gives CASSIMRGGDEQFF.

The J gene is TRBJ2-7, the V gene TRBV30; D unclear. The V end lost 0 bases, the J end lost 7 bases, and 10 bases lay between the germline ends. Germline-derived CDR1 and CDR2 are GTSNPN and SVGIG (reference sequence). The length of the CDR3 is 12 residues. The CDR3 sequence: CAWSVLRSEQYF. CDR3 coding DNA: TGTGCCTGGAGTGTACTAAGGAGTGAGCAGTACTTC.

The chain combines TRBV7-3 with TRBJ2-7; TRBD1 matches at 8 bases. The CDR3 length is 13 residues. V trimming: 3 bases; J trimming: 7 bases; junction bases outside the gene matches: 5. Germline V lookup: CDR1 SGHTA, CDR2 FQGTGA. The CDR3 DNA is TGTGCCAGCAGCTTGACAGGGGCGGAAGAGCAGTACTTC. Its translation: CASSLTGAEEQYF.

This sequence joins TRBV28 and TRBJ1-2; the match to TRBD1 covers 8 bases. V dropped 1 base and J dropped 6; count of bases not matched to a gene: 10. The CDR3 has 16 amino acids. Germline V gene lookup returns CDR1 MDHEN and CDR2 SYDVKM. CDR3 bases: TGTGCCAGCAGTTTATATCTGACAGGGGATCATGATGGCTACACCTTC. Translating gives CASSLYLTGDHDGYTF.

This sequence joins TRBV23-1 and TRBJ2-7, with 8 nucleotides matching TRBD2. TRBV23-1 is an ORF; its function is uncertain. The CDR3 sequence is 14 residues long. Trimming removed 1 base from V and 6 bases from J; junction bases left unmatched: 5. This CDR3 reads CASSQYKRGCEQYF. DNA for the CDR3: TGCGCCAGCAGTCAATACAAGCGGGGGTGCGAGCAGTACTTC.

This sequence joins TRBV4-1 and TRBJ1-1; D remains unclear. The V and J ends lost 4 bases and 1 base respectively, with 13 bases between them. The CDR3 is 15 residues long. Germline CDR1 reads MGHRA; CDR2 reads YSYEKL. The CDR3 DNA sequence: TGCGCCAGCAGCCTTAGATCAGGTACGAACACTGAAGCTTTCTTT. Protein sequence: CASSLRSGTNTEAFF.

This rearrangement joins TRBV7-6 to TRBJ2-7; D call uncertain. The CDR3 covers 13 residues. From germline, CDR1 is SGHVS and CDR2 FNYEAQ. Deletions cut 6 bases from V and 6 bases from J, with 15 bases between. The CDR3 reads CASSLAPPSEQYF. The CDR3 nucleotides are TGTGCCAGCAGTCTGGCCCCCCCTAGCGAGCAGTACTTC. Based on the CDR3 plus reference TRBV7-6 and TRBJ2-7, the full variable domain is GAGVSQSPRYKVTKRGQDVALRCDPISGHVSLYWYRQALGQGPEFLTYFNYEAQQDKSGLPNDRFSAERPEGSISTLTIQRTEQRDSAMYRCASSLAPPSEQYFGPGTRLTVT.

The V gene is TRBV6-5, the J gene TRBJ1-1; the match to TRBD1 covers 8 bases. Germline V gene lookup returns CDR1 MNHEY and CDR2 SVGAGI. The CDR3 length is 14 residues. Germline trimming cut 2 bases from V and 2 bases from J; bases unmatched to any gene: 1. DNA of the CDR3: TGTGCCAGCAGTTACGACAGGGGCAACACTGAAGCTTTCTTT. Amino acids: CASSYDRGNTEAFF.

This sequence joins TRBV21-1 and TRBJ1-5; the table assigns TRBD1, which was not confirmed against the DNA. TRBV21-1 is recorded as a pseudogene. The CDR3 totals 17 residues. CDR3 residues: CASSKVPRGNSNQPQHF. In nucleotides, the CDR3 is TGTGCCAGCAGCAAAGTTCCAAGGGGTAATAGCAATCAGCCCCAGCATTTT.

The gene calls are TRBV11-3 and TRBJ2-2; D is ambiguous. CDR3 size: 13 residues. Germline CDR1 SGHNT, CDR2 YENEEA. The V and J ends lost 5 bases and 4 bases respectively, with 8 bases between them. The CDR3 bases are TGTGCCAGCAGCCCGGAGCCCACCGGGGAGCTGTTTTTT. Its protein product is CASSPEPTGELFF.

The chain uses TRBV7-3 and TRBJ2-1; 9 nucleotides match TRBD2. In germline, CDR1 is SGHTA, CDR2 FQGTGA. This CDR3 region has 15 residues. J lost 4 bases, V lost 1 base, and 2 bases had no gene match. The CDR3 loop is CASSLSGGGYNEQFF. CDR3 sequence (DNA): TGTGCCAGCAGCTTAAGCGGGGGGGGTTACAATGAGCAGTTCTTC. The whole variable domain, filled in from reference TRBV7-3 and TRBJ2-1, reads GAGVSQTPSNKVTEKGKYVELRCDPISGHTALYWYRQSLGQGPEFLIYFQGTGAADDSGLPNDRFFAVRPEGSVSTLKIQRTERGDSAVYLCASSLSGGGYNEQFFGPGTRLTVL.

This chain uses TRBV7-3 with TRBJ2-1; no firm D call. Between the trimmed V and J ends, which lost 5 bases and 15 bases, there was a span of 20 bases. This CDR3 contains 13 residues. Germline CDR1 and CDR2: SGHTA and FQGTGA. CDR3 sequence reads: CASSLSPPGPGFF. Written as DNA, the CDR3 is TGTGCCAGCAGCCTCTCGCCGCCCGGCCCGGGGTTCTTC.